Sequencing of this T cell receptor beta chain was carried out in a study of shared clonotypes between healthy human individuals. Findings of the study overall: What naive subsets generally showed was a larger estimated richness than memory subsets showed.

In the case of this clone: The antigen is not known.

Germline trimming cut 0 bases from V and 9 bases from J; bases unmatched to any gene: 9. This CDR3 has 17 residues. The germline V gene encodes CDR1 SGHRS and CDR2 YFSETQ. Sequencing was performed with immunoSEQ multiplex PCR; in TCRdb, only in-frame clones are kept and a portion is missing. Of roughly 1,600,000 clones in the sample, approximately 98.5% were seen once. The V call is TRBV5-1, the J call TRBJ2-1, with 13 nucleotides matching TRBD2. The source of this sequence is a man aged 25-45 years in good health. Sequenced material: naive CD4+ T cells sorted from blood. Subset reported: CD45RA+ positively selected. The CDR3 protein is CASSLAGGLAGTSEQFF. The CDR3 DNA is TGCGCCAGCAGCTTGGCCGGGGGACTAGCGGGGACCTCTGAGCAGTTCTTC.